Below are 23 T cell receptor beta chains sequenced from a single sample in a study of cytomegalovirus exposure and HLA in healthy donors. Use of 60 Vbeta and 13 Jbeta primers characterized the PCR. TCRdb's table, derived via immunoSEQ multiplex PCR, lists solely in-frame clones and lacks some. The table includes around 72,000 clones, around 64% detected once. Sequencing used PBMCs. These receptors were collected from a man between 35 and 55 years old in good health and CMV-seropositive.

The chain recombines TRBV2 with TRBJ1-2; D is unclear. Germline CDR1 and CDR2: SNHLY and FYNNEI. Trimming stripped 6 bases from V and 4 bases from J, with 12 bases between. The CDR3 spans 13 residues. CDR3 loop: CASSVTEIYGYTF. The CDR3 DNA sequence: TGTGCCAGCAGCGTAACAGAAATCTATGGCTACACCTTC.

The chain combines TRBV28 with TRBJ2-7, with D perhaps matching TRBD1 (6 bases). Between the trimmed V and J ends, which lost 5 bases and 7 bases, there was a span of 21 bases. In germline, CDR1 is MDHEN, CDR2 SYDVKM. The CDR3 has 15 residues. Here the CDR3 DNA reads TGTGCCAGCAGTCCCGACCGGGACATGCTAATGGAGCAGTACTTC. Encoded protein: CASSPDRDMLMEQYF.

This sequence joins TRBV6-5 and TRBJ2-1; D is uncertain. The CDR3 contains 12 residues. The V end was cut by 8 bases, the J end by 3 bases, with 8 bases between. Germline assignment: CDR1 MNHEY and CDR2 SVGAGI. CDR3 in DNA: TGTGCCAGCTCGGCAGGCTACAATGAGCAGTTCTTC. This encodes CASSAGYNEQFF.

This chain links TRBV15 with TRBJ2-6, with a tentative D call TRBD2 (5 bases). The CDR3 is 15 amino acids. Deletions cut 5 bases from V and 1 base from J, with 9 bases between. Germline assignment: CDR1 LNHNV and CDR2 YYDKDF (reference sequence). The CDR3 DNA reads as TGTGCCACCAGCCCCCCGGGATCTGGGGCCAACGTCCTGACTTTC. Translation gives CATSPPGSGANVLTF.

In its sample, this clone was seen a few times. The chain is built from TRBV5-1 and TRBJ2-5; TRBD1 matches 11 bases. This CDR3 spans 16 amino acids. From germline, CDR1 is SGHRS and CDR2 YFSETQ. V was clipped by 4 bases and J by 0 bases; unmatched bases: 5. CDR3 in amino acids: CASSPGTGGYQETQYF. CDR3 nucleotide sequence: TGCGCCAGCAGCCCAGGGACAGGGGGGTACCAAGAGACCCAGTACTTC.

The V call is TRBV9, the J call TRBJ2-1, with no clear D. CDR3 size: 14 residues. Per the germline V gene, CDR1 is SGDLS and CDR2 is YYNGEE. Trimming pared 1 base from V and 0 bases from J, leaving 5 bases between. CDR3 sequence: CASSVSSSYNEQFF. In DNA, the CDR3 is TGTGCCAGCAGCGTATCGAGCTCCTACAATGAGCAGTTCTTC.

The chain employs TRBV27 and TRBJ1-1, with D perhaps TRBD1 (6 bases). There are 16 residues in the CDR3. Germline loops: CDR1 MNHEY, CDR2 SMNVEV (reference sequence). Trimming shortened V by 6 bases and J by 1 base, and 18 bases separated the two germline ends. CDR3 amino acids: CASRTTKGQKNTEAFF. The DNA of the CDR3 is TGTGCCAGCAGAACTACTAAGGGACAAAAGAACACTGAAGCTTTCTTT.

This clone showed up just a few times. The chain carries TRBV19 and TRBJ1-2; D is perhaps TRBD1 (6 bases). CDR3 length equals 13 residues. V lost 7 bases and J lost 8, with 17 bases in between. Germline V gene lookup returns CDR1 LNHDA and CDR2 SQIVND (reference sequence). The CDR3: CASNSGGATGYTF. The CDR3 nucleotides are TGTGCCAGTAATTCGGGGGGGGCAACGGGCTACACCTTC.

A few counts support this clone. The chain is built from TRBV10-1 and TRBJ2-7; D might be TRBD1 (6 bases). The V gene's germline CDR1 is WNHNN and CDR2 SYGVQD (reference sequence). V dropped 5 bases and J dropped 0 bases, with 17 bases sitting between them. This CDR3 spans 16 amino acids. The CDR3 nucleotides are TGCGCCAGCAGTCTGGAAGGGACAAACCTCTCCTACGAGCAGTACTTC. Translation gives CASSLEGTNLSYEQYF.

This rearrangement joins TRBV15 to TRBJ1-5, with 7 bases lining up with TRBD1. The J segment lost 3 bases and the V segment lost 9 bases, leaving 5 bases of the junction unmatched. Germline V CDR1 and CDR2: LNHNV, YYDKDF (reference sequence). The CDR3 length is 13 residues. Here the CDR3 DNA reads TGTGCCACTCGGGACAGTTACAATCAGCCCCAGCATTTT. It codes for CATRDSYNQPQHF.

This clone appeared a few times. The V gene is TRBV28, the J gene TRBJ2-7; TRBD2 agrees at 9 bases. Germline V CDR1 and CDR2: MDHEN, SYDVKM. V lost 6 bases and J lost 2; bases outside the gene matches: 5. The CDR3 is 14 amino acids. CDR3 sequence reads: CASRGAGGTYEQYF. CDR3 sequence (DNA): TGTGCCAGCAGGGGAGCGGGGGGCACCTACGAGCAGTACTTC.

V usage is TRBV5-6 and J usage is TRBJ2-1, with D tentatively TRBD1 (5 bases). Trimming cost V 0 bases and J 0 bases, with 19 bases left between them. CDR1 is SGHDT, CDR2 YYEEEE, per germline. The length of the CDR3 is 19 residues. The CDR3 sequence: CASSLVGRAAILSYNEQFF. DNA for the CDR3: TGTGCCAGCAGCTTGGTAGGCAGGGCCGCCATACTCTCCTACAATGAGCAGTTCTTC. Full variable domain (outside the CDR3, taken from reference TRBV5-6 and TRBJ2-1): DAGVTQSPTHLIKTRGQQVTLRCSPKSGHDTVSWYQQALGQGPQFIFQYYEEEERQRGNFPDRFSGHQFPNYSSELNVNALLLGDSALYLCASSLVGRAAILSYNEQFFGPGTRLTVL.

The V call is TRBV28, the J call TRBJ1-2; 10 nucleotides align to TRBD1. Unmatched junction bases numbered 12, after V lost 7 bases and J lost 4 bases. Per the germline V gene, CDR1 is MDHEN and CDR2 is SYDVKM. CDR3 length: 16 residues. The CDR3 DNA sequence: TGTGCCAGCACTCCCAGGGGGACAGGGGCCGGCTATGGCTACACCTTC. Its translation: CASTPRGTGAGYGYTF.

The CDR3 here is CASSLTGTWGSPLHF. CDR3 DNA sequence: TGCGCCAGCAGCTTGACAGGGACATGGGGTTCACCCCTCCACTTT. The chain links TRBV5-1 to TRBJ1-6, with D possibly being TRBD1 (6 bases). Per germline, CDR1 SGHRS and CDR2 YFSETQ. The V gene lost 1 base and the J gene lost 9 bases, with 14 bases spanning the gap. This CDR3 is 15 amino acids long.

This chain links TRBV10-2 with TRBJ2-1; tentatively, D is TRBD1 (6 bases). The CDR3 length is 14 residues. The V and J ends lost 2 bases and 7 bases respectively, with 12 bases between them. Germline assignment: CDR1 WSHSY and CDR2 SAAADI. CDR3 sequence (DNA): TGCGCCAGCAGTGAGCGAGGGGGTTGGAATGAGCAGTTCTTC. It yields the protein CASSERGGWNEQFF.

The chain carries TRBV4-1 and TRBJ2-1; 11 nucleotides align to TRBD2. This CDR3 is 16 amino acids long. The germline gives CDR1 MGHRA, CDR2 YSYEKL. With 3 bases clipped from V and 4 bases from J, the junction kept 5 bases outside the gene matches. DNA of the CDR3: TGCGCCAGCAGCCAGGGTAGCGGGGGGGCTTACAATGAGCAGTTCTTC. Protein sequence: CASSQGSGGAYNEQFF.

The chain has TRBV2 and TRBJ2-7, with D perhaps matching TRBD1 (5 bases). V shed 6 bases and J shed 2 bases, with 11 bases lying between them. From germline, CDR1 is SNHLY and CDR2 FYNNEI. This CDR3 contains 13 residues. The CDR3 region is CASSLRQTYEQYF. CDR3 nucleotide sequence: TGTGCCAGCAGCTTGCGACAGACCTACGAGCAGTACTTC.

The V call is TRBV2, the J call TRBJ1-5, with D uncertain. This CDR3 comprises 14 residues. The V and J ends lost 3 bases and 4 bases respectively, with 10 bases between them. Germline CDR1 reads SNHLY; CDR2 reads FYNNEI. The CDR3 bases are TGTGCCAGCAGTGATCGGTTCTTAAATCAGCCCCAGCATTTT. This gives the protein CASSDRFLNQPQHF. Looking up the rest from reference TRBV2 and TRBJ1-5 gives the full variable domain: EPEVTQTPSHQVTQMGQEVILRCVPISNHLYFYWYRQILGQKVEFLVSFYNNEISEKSEIFDDQFSVERPDGSNFTLKIRSTKLEDSAMYFCASSDRFLNQPQHFGDGTRLSIL.

The V call is TRBV27, the J call TRBJ1-1; a weak D match, TRBD1 (6 bases). The CDR3 sequence is 15 residues long. The germline CDR1 and CDR2 sequences are MNHEY and SMNVEV (reference sequence). V lost 4 bases and J 0 bases, leaving 12 bases between the germline ends. CDR3: CASSSGQVMNTEAFF. The CDR3 DNA follows: TGTGCCAGCAGTTCGGGACAAGTGATGAACACTGAAGCTTTCTTT.

Only a few counts were recorded for this clone. V usage is TRBV7-2 and J usage is TRBJ1-2, with unresolved D. The CDR3 is 15 amino acids. Germline V CDR1 and CDR2: SGHTA, FQGNSA. V gave up 1 base and J gave up 3 bases, with 12 bases separating them. CDR3 bases: TGTGCCAGCAGCTTAGGGAGTGAGGGTGACTATGGCTACACCTTC. Its translation: CASSLGSEGDYGYTF.

The V and J genes are TRBV30 and TRBJ1-6; perhaps TRBD1 as D (5 bases). The germline gives CDR1 GTSNPN, CDR2 SVGIG (reference sequence). This CDR3 comprises 14 residues. Trimming removed 3 bases at V and 10 bases at J, with 16 bases between. The CDR3 loop is CAWRSGGGRSPLHF. The CDR3 nucleotides are TGTGCCTGGAGATCCGGCGGGGGTAGATCACCCCTCCACTTT.

The chain has TRBV19 and TRBJ2-7; D perhaps matches TRBD1 (5 bases). Per germline, CDR1 LNHDA and CDR2 SQIVND (reference sequence). The CDR3 is made up of 12 amino acids. Trimming took off 5 bases at V and 4 bases at J, with 9 bases between the two ends. In DNA form, the CDR3 reads TGTGCCAGTAGTCCAGGACAATACGAGCAGTACTTC. Translation: CASSPGQYEQYF. Complete variable domain (other parts from reference TRBV19 and TRBJ2-7): DGGITQSPKYLFRKEGQNVTLSCEQNLNHDAMYWYRQDPGQGLRLIYYSQIVNDFQKGDIAEGYSVSREKKESFPLTVTSAQKNPTAFYLCASSPGQYEQYFGPGTRLTVT.

The rearrangement links TRBV10-3 to TRBJ2-7, with TRBD1 identical over 9 bases. CDR3 length: 14 amino acids. J was trimmed by 6 bases and V by 6 bases; bases with no gene match: 9. From germline, CDR1 is ENHRY and CDR2 SYGVKD. The CDR3 loop is CAIRPGTGRLEQYF. CDR3 bases: TGTGCCATCAGACCCGGGACAGGGAGACTCGAGCAGTACTTC.